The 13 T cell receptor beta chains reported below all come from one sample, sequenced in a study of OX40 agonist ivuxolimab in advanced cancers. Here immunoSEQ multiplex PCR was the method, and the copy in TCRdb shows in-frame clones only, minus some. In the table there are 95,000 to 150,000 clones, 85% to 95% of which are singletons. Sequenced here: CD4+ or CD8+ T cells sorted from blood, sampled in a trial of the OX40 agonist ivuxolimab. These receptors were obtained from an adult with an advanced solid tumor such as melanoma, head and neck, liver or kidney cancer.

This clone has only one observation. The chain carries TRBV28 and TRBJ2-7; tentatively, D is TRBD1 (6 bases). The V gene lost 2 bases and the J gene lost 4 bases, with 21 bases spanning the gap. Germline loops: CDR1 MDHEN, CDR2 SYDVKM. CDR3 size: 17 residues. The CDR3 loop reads CASSLNREQGFPYEQYF. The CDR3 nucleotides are TGTGCCAGCAGTTTAAATAGGGAACAGGGCTTTCCGTACGAGCAGTACTTC. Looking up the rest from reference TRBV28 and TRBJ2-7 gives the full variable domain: DVKVTQSSRYLVKRTGEKVFLECVQDMDHENMFWYRQDPGLGLRLIYFSYDVKMKEKGDIPEGYSVSREKKERFSLILESASTNQTSMYLCASSLNREQGFPYEQYFGPGTRLTVT.

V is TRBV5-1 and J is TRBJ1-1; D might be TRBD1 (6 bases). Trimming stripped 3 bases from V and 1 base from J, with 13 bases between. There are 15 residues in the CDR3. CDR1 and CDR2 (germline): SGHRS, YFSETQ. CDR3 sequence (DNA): TGCGCCAGCAGCTGGGGGCGGGTGGGGAACACTGAAGCTTTCTTT. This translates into CASSWGRVGNTEAFF.

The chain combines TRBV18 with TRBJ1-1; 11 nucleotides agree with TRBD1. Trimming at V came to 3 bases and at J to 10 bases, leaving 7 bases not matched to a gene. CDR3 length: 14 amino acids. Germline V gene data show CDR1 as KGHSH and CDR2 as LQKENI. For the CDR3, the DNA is TGTGCCAGCTCACCCGGGACAGGGGGTTGGGGAGCTTTCTTT. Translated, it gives CASSPGTGGWGAFF.

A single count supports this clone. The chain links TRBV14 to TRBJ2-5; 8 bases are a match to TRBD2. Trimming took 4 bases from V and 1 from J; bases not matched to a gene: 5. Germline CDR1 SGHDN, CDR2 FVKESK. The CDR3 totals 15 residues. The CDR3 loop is CASSRAGGLQETQYF. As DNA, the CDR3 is TGTGCCAGCAGCCGCGCGGGAGGCCTCCAAGAGACCCAGTACTTC.

The CDR3, as DNA: TGTGCCAGCAGCTCGACAGGGGGATCCACTGAAGCTTTCTTT. Residues: CASSSTGGSTEAFF. This sequence joins TRBV5-4 and TRBJ1-1; the match to TRBD1 covers 9 bases. V was clipped by 3 bases and J by 4 bases; unmatched bases: 4. This CDR3 comprises 14 residues. Germline assignment: CDR1 SGHNT and CDR2 YYREEE (reference sequence).

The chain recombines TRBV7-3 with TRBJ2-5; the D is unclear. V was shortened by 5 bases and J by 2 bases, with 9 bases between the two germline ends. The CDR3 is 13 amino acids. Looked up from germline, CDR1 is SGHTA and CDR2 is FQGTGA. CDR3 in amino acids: CASSLSPQETQYF. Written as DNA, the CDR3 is TGTGCCAGCAGCCTCTCTCCTCAAGAGACCCAGTACTTC.

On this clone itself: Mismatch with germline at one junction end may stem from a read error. CDR3 DNA sequence: TGCGCCAGCAGCCAAGATAACCGCCGGGGATTAGCGGGAGAGACCCAGTACTTC. As protein: CASSQDNRRGLAGETQYF. The V and J genes are TRBV5-4 and TRBJ2-5, with 7 positions matching TRBD2. This CDR3 has 18 amino acids. CDR1 and CDR2 (germline): SGHNT, YYREEE (reference sequence). Full variable domain (missing parts from reference TRBV5-4 and TRBJ2-5): ETGVTQSPTHLIKTRGQQVTLRCSSQSGHNTVSWYQQALGQGPQFIFQYYREEENGRGNFPPRFSGLQFPNYSSELNVNALELDDSALYLCASSQDNRRGLAGETQYFGPGTRLLVL.

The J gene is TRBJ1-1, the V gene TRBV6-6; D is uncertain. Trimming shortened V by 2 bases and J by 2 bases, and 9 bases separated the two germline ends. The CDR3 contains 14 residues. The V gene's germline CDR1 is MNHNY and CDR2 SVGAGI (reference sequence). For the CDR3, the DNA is TGTGCCAGCAGTTACCAACAGAGAAACACTGAAGCTTTCTTT. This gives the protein CASSYQQRNTEAFF.

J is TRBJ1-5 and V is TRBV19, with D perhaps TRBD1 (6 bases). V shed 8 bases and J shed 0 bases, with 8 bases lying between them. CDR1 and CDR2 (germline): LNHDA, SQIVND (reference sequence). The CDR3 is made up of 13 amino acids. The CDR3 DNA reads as TGTGCCAGTGGGGGCAATAGCAATCAGCCCCAGCATTTT. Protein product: CASGGNSNQPQHF.

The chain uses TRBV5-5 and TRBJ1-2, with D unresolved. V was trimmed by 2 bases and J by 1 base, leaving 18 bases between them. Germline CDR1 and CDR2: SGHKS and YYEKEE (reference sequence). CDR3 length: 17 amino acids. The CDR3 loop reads CASSFVGRQVYNYGYTF. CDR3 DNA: TGTGCCAGCAGCTTTGTAGGAAGACAAGTCTATAACTATGGCTACACCTTC.

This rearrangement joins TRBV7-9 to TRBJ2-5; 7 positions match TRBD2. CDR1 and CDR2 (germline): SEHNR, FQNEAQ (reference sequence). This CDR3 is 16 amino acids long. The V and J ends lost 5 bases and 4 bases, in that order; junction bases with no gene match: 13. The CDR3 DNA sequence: TGTGCCAGCAGCACGGGCGGGACTAAGGCTGCAGAGACCCAGTACTTC. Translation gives CASSTGGTKAAETQYF.

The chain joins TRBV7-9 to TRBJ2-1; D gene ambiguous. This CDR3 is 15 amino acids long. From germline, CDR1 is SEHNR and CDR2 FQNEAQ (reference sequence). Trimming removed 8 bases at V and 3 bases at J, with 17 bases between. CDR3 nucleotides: TGTGCCAGCCCTCTGGATGGACGGATCTACAATGAGCAGTTCTTC. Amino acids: CASPLDGRIYNEQFF.

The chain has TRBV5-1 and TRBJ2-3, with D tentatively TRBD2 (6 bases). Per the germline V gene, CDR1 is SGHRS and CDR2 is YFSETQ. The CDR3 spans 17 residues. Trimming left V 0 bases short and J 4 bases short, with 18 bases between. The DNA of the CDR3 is TGCGCCAGCAGCTTGGAGGGTCCGGCGGGACTCTCAGATACGCAGTATTTT. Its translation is CASSLEGPAGLSDTQYF.